What follows is one T cell receptor beta chain and its context. The antigen remains unidentified. The CDR3 length is 14 residues. Germline V gene data show CDR1 as MDHEN and CDR2 as SYDVKM. Trimming pared 3 bases from V and 8 bases from J, leaving 16 bases between. This sample was included in a study of cytomegalovirus exposure and HLA in healthy donors. Study observations and caveats: Presence/absence analyses supposed approximately even sequencing depth among donors.

The primer mix had 60 Vbeta and 13 Jbeta primers. Method: immunoSEQ multiplex PCR; TCRdb's copy keeps in-frame clones and lacks some. The repertoire has about 96,000 clones, roughly 74% of them found once; the top ten carry around 3.2%. Those who donated were healthy bone marrow donors. The V and J genes are TRBV28 and TRBJ1-2; possibly TRBD1 for D (6 bases). The TCR was taken from a female donor in good health and CMV-seropositive. Material: PBMCs. CDR3 in amino acids: CASSFIGGLWGYTF. The CDR3 bases are TGTGCCAGCAGTTTCATCGGGGGGCTTTGGGGCTACACCTTC.